This T cell receptor (beta chain) was found in a study of cytomegalovirus exposure and HLA in healthy donors. Study outcomes and limitations: Altogether, 150 to 200 TCR beta chains were recorded as cytomegalovirus-associated. In a later analysis, first-cohort TCR clusters were found to tend to co-occur in the 120 or so validation repertoires. Whilst most TCR sequences proved rare, a subset of public TCRs occurred across many donors.

In the case of this clone: Its target is not known.

The repertoire was sequenced with immunoSEQ multiplex PCR; TCRdb's copy has only in-frame clones and lacks some. The data hold 100,000 or so clones, with 86% observed a single time. The sample comprised PBMCs. This clonotype originated in a woman aged 18-29 years in good health and CMV-seropositive.

The CDR3 sequence is CASTLTGYAGELFF. The CDR3 DNA reads TGTGCCAGCACCCTGACAGGGTACGCCGGGGAGCTGTTTTTT. The chain joins TRBV27 to TRBJ2-2, with 7 bases that match TRBD1. The germline V gene has CDR1 MNHEY and CDR2 SMNVEV (reference sequence). The CDR3 has 14 amino acids. The trim removed 7 bases at V and 6 bases at J, leaving 8 bases unmatched.